The subject of this entry is one T cell receptor beta chain. The target antigen is unknown. The study ran its PCR with 60 Vbeta and 13 Jbeta primers. Produced via immunoSEQ multiplex PCR; TCRdb's table is partial and in-frame only. The sample includes tens of thousands of clones. The data derive from a study of cytomegalovirus exposure and HLA in healthy donors. Study-level findings and limits: For TCR beta chains, V- and J-gene trimming was later linked to a missense DCLRE1C variant. It has been reported that TCR beta sequences accurately predicted the HLA-A and HLA-B alleles of most subjects.

The sample consisted of PBMCs. The origin of this receptor is a man aged 25-40 years in good health and CMV-seropositive.

CDR3 residues: CASSTGTGDEKLFF. Here the CDR3 DNA reads TGTGCCTCATCCACCGGGACGGGGGATGAAAAACTGTTTTTT. V usage is TRBV30 and J usage is TRBJ1-4, with a tentative D call TRBD1 (5 bases). This CDR3 is 14 amino acids long. Trimming cost V 7 bases and J 6 bases, with 18 bases left between them. Germline values: CDR1 GTSNPN, CDR2 SVGIG (reference sequence).